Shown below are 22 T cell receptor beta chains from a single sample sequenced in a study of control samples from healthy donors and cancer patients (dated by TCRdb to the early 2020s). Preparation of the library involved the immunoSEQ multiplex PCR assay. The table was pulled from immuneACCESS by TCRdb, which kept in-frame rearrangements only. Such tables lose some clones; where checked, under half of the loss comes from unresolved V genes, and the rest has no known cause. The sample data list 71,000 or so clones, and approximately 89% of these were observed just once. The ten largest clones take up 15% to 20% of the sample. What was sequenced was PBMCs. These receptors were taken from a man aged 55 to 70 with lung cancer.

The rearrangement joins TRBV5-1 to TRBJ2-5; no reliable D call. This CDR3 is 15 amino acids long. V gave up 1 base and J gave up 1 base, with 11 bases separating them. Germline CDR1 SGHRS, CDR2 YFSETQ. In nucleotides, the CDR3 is TGCGCCAGCAGCTTGTGGAGTCCGAGCCAAGAGACCCAGTACTTC. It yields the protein CASSLWSPSQETQYF.

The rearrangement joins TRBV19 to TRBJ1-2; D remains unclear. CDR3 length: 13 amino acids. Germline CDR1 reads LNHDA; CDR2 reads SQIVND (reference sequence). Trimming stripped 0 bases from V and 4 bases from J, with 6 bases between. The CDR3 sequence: CASSIDRSYGYTF. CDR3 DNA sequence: TGTGCCAGTAGTATAGATCGGTCCTATGGCTACACCTTC.

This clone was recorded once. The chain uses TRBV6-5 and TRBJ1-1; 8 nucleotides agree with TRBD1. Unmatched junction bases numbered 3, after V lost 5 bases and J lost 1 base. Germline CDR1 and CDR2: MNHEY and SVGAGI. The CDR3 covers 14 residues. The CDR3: CASSLQGANTEAFF. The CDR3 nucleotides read TGTGCCAGCAGTCTTCAGGGGGCGAACACTGAAGCTTTCTTT.

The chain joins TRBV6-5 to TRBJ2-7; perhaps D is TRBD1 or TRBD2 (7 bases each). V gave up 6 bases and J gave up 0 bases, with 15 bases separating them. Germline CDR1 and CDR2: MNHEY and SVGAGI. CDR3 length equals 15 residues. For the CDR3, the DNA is TGTGCCAGCAGCTTCCAGGGGGGGTACTCCTACGAGCAGTACTTC. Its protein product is CASSFQGGYSYEQYF.

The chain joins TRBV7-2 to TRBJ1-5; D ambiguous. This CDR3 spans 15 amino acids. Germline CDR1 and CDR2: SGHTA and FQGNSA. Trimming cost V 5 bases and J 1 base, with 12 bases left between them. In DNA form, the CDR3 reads TGTGCCAGCAGCCCCATGGACGGAAGCAATCAGCCCCAGCATTTT. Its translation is CASSPMDGSNQPQHF.

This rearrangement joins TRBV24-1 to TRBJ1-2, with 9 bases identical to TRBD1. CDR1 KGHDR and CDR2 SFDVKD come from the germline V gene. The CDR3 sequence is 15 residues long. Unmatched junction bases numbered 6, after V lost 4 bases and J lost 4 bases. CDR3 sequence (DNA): TGTGCCACCAGTGACCCGGGACAGGGTACCTATGGCTACACCTTC. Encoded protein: CATSDPGQGTYGYTF.

Here the CDR3 DNA reads TGTGCCACCAGCAGAGAGACTTATCGTTGGGGACAGCCGTCCGAGCAGTACGTC. Translated, it gives CATSRETYRWGQPSEQYV. This sequence joins TRBV15 and TRBJ2-7, with 7 bases identical to TRBD1. The V segment lost 0 bases and the J segment 6 bases; nucleotides outside the gene matches: 17. This CDR3 has 18 amino acids. Germline V gene data show CDR1 as LNHNV and CDR2 as YYDKDF (reference sequence).

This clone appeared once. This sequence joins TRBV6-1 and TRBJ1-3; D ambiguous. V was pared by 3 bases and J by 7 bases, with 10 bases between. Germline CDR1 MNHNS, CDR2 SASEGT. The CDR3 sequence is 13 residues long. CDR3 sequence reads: CASSEMVENTIYF. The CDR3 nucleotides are TGTGCCAGCAGTGAGATGGTTGAGAACACCATATATTTT.

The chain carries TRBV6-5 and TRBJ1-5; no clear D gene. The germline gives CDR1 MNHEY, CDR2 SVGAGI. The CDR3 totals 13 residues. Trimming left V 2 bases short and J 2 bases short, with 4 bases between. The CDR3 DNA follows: TGTGCCAGCAGTTACGACGGCAATCAGCCCCAGCATTTT. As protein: CASSYDGNQPQHF.

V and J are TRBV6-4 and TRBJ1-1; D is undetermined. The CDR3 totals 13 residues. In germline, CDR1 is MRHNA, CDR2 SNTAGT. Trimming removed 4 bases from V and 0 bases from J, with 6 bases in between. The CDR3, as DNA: TGTGCCAGCAGTGTTTCCATGAACACTGAAGCTTTCTTT. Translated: CASSVSMNTEAFF.

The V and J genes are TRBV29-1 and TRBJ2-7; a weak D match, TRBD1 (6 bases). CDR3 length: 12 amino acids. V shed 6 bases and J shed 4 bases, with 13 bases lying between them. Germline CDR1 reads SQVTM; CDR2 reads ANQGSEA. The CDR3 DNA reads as TGCAGCGTGGTGCAGGGGAAATACGAGCAGTACTTC. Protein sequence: CSVVQGKYEQYF.

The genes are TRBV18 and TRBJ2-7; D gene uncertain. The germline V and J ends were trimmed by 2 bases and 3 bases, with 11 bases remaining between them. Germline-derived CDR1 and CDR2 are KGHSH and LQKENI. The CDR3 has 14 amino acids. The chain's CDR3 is CASSPGYEGYEQYF. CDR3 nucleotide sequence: TGTGCCAGCTCACCAGGGTACGAAGGCTACGAGCAGTACTTC.

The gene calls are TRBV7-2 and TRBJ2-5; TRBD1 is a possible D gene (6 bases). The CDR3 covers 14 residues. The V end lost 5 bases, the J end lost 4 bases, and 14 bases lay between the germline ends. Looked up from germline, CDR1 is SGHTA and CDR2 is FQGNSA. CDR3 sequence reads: CASSPLGQRETQYF. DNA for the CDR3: TGTGCCAGCAGCCCACTCGGACAGCGAGAGACCCAGTACTTC.

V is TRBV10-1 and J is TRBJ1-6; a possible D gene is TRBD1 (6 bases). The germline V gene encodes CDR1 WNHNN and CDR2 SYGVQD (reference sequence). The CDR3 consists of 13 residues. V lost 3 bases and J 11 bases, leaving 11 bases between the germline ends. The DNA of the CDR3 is TGCGCCAGCAGTGACAGGGGATCTACACCCCTCCACTTT. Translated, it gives CASSDRGSTPLHF.

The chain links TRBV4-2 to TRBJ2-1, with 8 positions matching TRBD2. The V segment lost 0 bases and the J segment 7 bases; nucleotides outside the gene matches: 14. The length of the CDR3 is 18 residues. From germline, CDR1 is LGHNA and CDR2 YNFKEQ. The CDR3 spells CASSQDLAGGPITNEQFF. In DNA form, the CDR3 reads TGTGCCAGCAGCCAAGATTTGGCGGGGGGACCCATAACGAATGAGCAGTTCTTC.

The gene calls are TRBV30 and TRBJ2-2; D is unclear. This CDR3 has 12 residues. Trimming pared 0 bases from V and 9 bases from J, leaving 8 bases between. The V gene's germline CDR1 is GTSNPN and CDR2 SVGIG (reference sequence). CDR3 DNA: TGTGCCTGGAGTGTAGAGGCTAGGGAGCTGTTTTTT. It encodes CAWSVEARELFF.

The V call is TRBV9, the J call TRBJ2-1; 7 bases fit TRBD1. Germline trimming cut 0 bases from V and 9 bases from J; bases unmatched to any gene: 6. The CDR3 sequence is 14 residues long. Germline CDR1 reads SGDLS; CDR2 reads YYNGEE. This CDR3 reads CASSVEGQAGEQFF. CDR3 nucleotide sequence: TGTGCCAGCAGCGTAGAAGGACAGGCGGGTGAGCAGTTCTTC.

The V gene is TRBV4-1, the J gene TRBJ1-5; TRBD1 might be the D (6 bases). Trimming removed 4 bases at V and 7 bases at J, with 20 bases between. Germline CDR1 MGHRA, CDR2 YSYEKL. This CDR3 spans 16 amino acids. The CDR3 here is CASSPQPGGLPQPQHF. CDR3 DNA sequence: TGCGCCAGCAGCCCACAACCTGGGGGCCTCCCACAGCCCCAGCATTTT.

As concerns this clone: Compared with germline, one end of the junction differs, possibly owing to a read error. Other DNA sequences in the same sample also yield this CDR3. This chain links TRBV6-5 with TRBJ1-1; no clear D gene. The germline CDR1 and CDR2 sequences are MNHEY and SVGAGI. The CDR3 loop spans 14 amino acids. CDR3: CASSPGLGNTEAFF. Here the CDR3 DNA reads TGTGCCAGCAGTCCCGGACTGGGGAACACCGAAGCTTTCTTT.

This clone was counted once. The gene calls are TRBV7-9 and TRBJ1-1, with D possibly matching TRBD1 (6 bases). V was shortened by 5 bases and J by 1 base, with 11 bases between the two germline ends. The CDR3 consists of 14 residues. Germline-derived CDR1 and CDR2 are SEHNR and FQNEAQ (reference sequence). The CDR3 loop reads CASSPLDRNTEAFF. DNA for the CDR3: TGTGCCAGCAGCCCATTGGACAGGAACACTGAAGCTTTCTTT. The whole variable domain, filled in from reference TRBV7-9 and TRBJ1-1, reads DTGVSQNPRHKITKRGQNVTFRCDPISEHNRLYWYRQTLGQGPEFLTYFQNEAQLEKSRLLSDRFSAERPKGSFSTLEIQRTEQGDSAMYLCASSPLDRNTEAFFGQGTRLTVV.

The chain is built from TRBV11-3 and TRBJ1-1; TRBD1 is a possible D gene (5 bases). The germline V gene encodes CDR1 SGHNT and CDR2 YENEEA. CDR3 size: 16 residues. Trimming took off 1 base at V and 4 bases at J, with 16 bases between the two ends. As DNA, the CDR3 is TGTGCCAGCAGCTTAGCCGGGTGGGGGGTCGGCACTGAAGCTTTCTTT. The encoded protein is CASSLAGWGVGTEAFF.

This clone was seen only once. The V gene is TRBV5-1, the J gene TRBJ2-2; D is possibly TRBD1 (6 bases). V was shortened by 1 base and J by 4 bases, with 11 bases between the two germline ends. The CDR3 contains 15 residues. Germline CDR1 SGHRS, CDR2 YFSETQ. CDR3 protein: CASSLTQGITGELFF. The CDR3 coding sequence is TGCGCCAGCAGCTTGACGCAGGGGATCACCGGGGAGCTGTTTTTT.